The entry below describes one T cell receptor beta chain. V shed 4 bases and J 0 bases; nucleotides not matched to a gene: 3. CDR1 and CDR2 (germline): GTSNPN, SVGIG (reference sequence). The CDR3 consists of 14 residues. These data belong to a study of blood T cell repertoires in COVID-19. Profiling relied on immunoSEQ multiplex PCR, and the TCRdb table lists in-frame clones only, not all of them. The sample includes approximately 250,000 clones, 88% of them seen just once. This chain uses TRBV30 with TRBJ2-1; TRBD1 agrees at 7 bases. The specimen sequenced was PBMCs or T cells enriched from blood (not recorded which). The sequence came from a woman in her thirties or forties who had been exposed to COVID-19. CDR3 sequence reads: CAWKTGSSYNEQFF. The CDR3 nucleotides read TGTGCCTGGAAGACAGGGTCCTCCTACAATGAGCAGTTCTTC.